The clone carrying this TCR beta chain was found a few times. What it binds is unknown. Germline and genes: mouse. Read sequence stops 4 residues before the CDR3 end, and the germline J gene provides the missing end. RNA extraction was followed by reverse transcription into cDNA, which acted as the sequencing template. TCRdb's table, derived via immunoSEQ multiplex PCR, lists solely in-frame clones and lacks some. Altogether about 300,000 clones were found in the sample, and no singletons occur. This entry belongs to a study of CD8+ T cells in alopecia areata. Sorting relied on CD4, CD8alpha, NKG2D, NKG2ACE and other markers applied to pooled cutaneous lymph node cells. V lost 3 bases to trimming and J lost 3 bases, with 9 bases between them. The CDR3 has 13 residues. Germline V gene data show CDR1 as NNHNN and CDR2 as SYGAGS (reference sequence). Study-level findings and limits: Possibly because of HLA-related factors, TCR sharing was less clear across patients than in mice.

The V and J genes are TRBV13-2 and TRBJ1-1; D is undetermined. This TCR was recovered from a C3H/HeJ mouse with alopecia areata. The MHC haplotype recorded for the strain is H2-k. Sequenced: CD4+ T cells sorted from a lymph node. The CDR3 region is CASGARSHTEVFF. The CDR3 bases that were read are TGTGCCAGCGGTGCCAGAAGCCACACA.